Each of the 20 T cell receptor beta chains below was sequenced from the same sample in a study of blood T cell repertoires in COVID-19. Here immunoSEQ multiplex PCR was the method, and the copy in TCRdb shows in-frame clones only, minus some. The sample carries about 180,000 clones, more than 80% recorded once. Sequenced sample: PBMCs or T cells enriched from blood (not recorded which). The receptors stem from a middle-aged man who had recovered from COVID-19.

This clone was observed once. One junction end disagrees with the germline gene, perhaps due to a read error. CDR3 sequence: CASSQDRIRAAF. CDR3 sequence (DNA): TGTGCCAGCAGCCAAGATCGCATCCGCGCGGCATTT. The genes are TRBV14 and TRBJ1-3; no definite D call. The CDR3 totals 12 residues. The germline gives CDR1 SGHDN, CDR2 FVKESK.

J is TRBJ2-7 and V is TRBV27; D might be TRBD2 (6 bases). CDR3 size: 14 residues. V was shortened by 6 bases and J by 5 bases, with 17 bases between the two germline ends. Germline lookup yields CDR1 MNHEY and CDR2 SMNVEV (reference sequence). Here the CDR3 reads CASSPYGGSDEQYF. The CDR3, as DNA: TGTGCCAGCAGCCCTTATGGGGGGAGCGACGAGCAGTACTTC.

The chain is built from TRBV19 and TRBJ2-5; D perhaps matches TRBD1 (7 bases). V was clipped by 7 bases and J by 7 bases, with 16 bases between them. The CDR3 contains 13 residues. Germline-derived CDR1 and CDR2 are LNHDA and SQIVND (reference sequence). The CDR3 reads CASTTGARGTQYF. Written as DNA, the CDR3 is TGTGCCAGTACTACAGGGGCGCGGGGGACCCAGTACTTC.

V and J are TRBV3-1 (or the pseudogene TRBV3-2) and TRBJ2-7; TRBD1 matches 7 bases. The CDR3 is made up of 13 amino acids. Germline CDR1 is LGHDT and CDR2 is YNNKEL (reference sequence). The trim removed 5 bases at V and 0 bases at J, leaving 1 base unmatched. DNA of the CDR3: TGTGCCAGCAGCGGACAGGACTCCTACGAGCAGTACTTC. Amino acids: CASSGQDSYEQYF.

CDR3 DNA: TGTGCCAGCAGGGCACAGGGGAAATACAATGAGCAGTTCTTC. Its translation is CASRAQGKYNEQFF. This chain links TRBV3-1 (or the pseudogene TRBV3-2) with TRBJ2-1, with TRBD1 matching over 7 bases. The CDR3 length is 14 residues. The J segment lost 4 bases and the V segment lost 6 bases, leaving 6 bases of the junction unmatched. The V gene's germline CDR1 is LGHDT and CDR2 YNNKEL (reference sequence).

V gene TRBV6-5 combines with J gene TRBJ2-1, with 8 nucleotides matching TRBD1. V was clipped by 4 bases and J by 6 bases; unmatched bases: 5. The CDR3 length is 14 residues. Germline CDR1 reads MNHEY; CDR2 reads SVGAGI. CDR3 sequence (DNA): TGTGCCAGCAGTTTAACAGGGGGAAGCAATGAGCAGTTCTTC. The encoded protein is CASSLTGGSNEQFF.

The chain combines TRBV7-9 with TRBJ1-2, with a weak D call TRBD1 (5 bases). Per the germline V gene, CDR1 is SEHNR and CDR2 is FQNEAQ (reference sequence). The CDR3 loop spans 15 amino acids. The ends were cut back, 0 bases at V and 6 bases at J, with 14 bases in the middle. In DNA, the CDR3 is TGTGCCAGCAGCTTAGCGGGAGGCAGGGATCATGGCTACACCTTC. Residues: CASSLAGGRDHGYTF. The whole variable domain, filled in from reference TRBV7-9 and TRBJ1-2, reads DTGVSQNPRHKITKRGQNVTFRCDPISEHNRLYWYRQTLGQGPEFLTYFQNEAQLEKSRLLSDRFSAERPKGSFSTLEIQRTEQGDSAMYLCASSLAGGRDHGYTFGSGTRLTVV.

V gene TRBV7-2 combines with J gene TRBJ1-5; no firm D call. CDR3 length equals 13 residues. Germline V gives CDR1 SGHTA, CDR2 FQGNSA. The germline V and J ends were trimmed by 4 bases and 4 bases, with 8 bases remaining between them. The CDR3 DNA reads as TGTGCCAGCAGCTCGGGTCTGAATCAGCCCCAGCATTTT. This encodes CASSSGLNQPQHF.

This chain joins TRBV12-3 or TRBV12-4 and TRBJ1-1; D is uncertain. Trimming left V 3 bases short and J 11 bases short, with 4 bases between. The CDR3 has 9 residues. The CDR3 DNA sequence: TGTGCCAGCAGTTTCAGGGCTTTCTTT. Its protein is CASSFRAFF.

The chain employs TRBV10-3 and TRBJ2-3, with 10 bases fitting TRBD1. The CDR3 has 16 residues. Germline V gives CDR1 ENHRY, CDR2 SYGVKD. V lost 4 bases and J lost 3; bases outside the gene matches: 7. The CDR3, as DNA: TGTGCCATCAGTGGGAAGGGACAGGGGACGACAGATACGCAGTATTTT. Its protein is CAISGKGQGTTDTQYF.

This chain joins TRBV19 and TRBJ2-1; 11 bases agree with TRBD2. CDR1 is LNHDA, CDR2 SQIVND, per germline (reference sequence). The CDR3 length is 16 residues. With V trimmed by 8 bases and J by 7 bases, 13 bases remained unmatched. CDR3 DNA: TGTGCCAGTCGGTTAGCGGGAGGGCTCCGAAAGAATGAGCAGTTCTTC. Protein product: CASRLAGGLRKNEQFF. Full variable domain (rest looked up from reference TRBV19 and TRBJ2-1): DGGITQSPKYLFRKEGQNVTLSCEQNLNHDAMYWYRQDPGQGLRLIYYSQIVNDFQKGDIAEGYSVSREKKESFPLTVTSAQKNPTAFYLCASRLAGGLRKNEQFFGPGTRLTVL.

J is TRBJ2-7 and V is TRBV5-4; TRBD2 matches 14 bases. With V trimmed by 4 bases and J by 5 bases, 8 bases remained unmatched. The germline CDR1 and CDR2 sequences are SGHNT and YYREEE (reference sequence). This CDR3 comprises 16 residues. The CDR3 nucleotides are TGTGCCAGCAGCACTGGGACTAGCGGGAGCGGGCACGAGCAGTACTTC. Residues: CASSTGTSGSGHEQYF.

CDR3 protein: CASSQTGANIQYF. CDR3 DNA: TGTGCCAGCAGCCAGACAGGGGCAAACATTCAGTACTTC. The rearrangement uses TRBV7-2 and TRBJ2-4; TRBD1 agrees at 8 bases. The CDR3 is 13 residues long. V gave up 5 bases and J gave up 6 bases; unmatched junction bases: 3. Germline V CDR1 and CDR2: SGHTA, FQGNSA.

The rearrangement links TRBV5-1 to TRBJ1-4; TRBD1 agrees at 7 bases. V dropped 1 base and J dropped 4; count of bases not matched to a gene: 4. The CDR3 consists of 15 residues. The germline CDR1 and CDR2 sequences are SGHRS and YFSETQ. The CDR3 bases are TGCGCCAGCAGCTTGCAGGGACAGAGTAATGAAAAACTGTTTTTT. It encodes CASSLQGQSNEKLFF.

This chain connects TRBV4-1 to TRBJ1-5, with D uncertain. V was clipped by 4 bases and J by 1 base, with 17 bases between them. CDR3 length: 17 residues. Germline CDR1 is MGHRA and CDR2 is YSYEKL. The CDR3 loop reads CASSRARSPWSNQPQHF. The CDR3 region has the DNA TGCGCCAGCAGCCGTGCCCGGTCCCCTTGGAGCAATCAGCCCCAGCATTTT.

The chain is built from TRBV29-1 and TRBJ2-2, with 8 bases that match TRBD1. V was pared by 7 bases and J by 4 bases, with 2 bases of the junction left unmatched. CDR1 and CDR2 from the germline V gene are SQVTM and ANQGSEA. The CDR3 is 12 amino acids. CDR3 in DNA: TGCAGCGCCACAGGGGGCACCGGGGAGCTGTTTTTT. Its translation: CSATGGTGELFF.

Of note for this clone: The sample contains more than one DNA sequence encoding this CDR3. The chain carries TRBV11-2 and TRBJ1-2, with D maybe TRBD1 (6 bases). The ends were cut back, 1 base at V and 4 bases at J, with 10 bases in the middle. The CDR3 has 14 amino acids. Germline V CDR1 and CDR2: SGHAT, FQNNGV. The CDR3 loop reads CASSLAEGVYGYTF. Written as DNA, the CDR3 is TGTGCCAGCAGCTTAGCTGAGGGGGTCTATGGCTACACCTTC.

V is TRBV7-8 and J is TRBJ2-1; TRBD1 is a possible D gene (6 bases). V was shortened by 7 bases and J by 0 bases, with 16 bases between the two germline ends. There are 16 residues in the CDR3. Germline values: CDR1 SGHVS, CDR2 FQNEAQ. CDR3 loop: CASIKGAGVSYNEQFF. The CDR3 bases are TGTGCCAGCATTAAAGGGGCAGGGGTCTCCTACAATGAGCAGTTCTTC.

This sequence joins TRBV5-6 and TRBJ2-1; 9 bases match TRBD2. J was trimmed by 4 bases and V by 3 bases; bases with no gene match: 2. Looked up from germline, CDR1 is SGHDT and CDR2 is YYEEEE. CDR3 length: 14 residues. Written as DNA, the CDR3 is TGTGCCAGCAGCTCCAGCGGGGGGTACAATGAGCAGTTCTTC. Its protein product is CASSSSGGYNEQFF.

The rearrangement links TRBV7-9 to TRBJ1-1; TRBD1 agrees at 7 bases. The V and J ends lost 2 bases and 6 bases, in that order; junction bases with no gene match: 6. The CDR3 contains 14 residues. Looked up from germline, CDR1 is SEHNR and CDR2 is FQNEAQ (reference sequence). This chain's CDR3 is CASSLSGGNAEAFF. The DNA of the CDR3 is TGTGCCAGCAGCTTATCAGGGGGAAACGCTGAAGCTTTCTTT.